The T cell receptor beta chain described here comes from a study of tumor-infiltrating lymphocytes in primary liver carcinoma. This clonotype was detected many times. Trimming shortened V by 5 bases and J by 12 bases, and 16 bases separated the two germline ends. CDR1 and CDR2 from the germline V gene are KGHDR and SFDVKD. The CDR3 sequence is 13 residues long. Priming with a constant-region primer yielded TCR beta cDNA from about 510 ng total RNA. Three nested multiplex PCR rounds, a slightly modified ARM-PCR method, built the TCR beta libraries. In the first two PCR rounds, TRBV1-TRBV30 forward primers were paired with a C-beta reverse primer, and each round lasted roughly 10 cycles. TCRdb passed the multiplex PCR reads through MiXCR, listing each CDR3 protein once. The sample gives tens of thousands of distinct CDR3 sequences, about 68% of which show up once; over 25% is in the top ten. Scientists recovered RNA and DNA together from approximately 20-30 mg of unsorted bulk tissue.

This receptor was identified in a man between 40 and 49 years old with primary liver carcinoma and hepatitis B virus infection. The chain couples TRBV24-1 to TRBJ2-1, with a tentative D call TRBD2 (5 bases). What was sequenced was liver tumor tissue from sampling region 3. Subset noted: tumor region T3, left-lateral pole. DNA for the CDR3: TGTGCCACCAGTGCTCCATACTCGGGGTGGCAGTTCTTC. Amino acids: CATSAPYSGWQFF.